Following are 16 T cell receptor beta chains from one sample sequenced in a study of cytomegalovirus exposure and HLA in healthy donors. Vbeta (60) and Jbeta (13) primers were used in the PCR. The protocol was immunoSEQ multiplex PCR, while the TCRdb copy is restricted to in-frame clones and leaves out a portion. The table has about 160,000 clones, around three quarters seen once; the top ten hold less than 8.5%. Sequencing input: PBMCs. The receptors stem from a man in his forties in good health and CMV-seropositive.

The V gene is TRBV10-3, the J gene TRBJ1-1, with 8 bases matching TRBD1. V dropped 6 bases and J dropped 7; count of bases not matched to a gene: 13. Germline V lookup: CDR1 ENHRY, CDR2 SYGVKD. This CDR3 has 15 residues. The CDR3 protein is CAIRILGQGGGEAFF. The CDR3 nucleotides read TGTGCCATCAGAATTCTCGGACAGGGAGGTGGTGAAGCTTTCTTT.

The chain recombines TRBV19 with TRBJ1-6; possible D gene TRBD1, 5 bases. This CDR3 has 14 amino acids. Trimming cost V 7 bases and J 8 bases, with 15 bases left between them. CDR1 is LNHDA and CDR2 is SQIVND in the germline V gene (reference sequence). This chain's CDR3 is CASTNWGGDSPLHF. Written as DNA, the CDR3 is TGTGCCAGTACAAACTGGGGCGGGGATTCACCCCTCCACTTT.

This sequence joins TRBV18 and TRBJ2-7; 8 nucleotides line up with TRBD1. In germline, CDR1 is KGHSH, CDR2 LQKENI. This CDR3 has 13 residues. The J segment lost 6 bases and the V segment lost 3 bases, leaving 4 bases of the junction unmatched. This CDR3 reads CASSPLQGGEQYF. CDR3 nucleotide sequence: TGTGCCAGCTCACCGCTACAGGGGGGCGAGCAGTACTTC.

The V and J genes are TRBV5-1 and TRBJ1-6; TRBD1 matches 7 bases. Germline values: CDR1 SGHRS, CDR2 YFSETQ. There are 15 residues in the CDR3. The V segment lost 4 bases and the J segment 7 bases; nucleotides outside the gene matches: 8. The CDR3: CASSPSTGNNSPLHF. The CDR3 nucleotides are TGCGCCAGCAGCCCCTCGACAGGGAACAATTCACCCCTCCACTTT.

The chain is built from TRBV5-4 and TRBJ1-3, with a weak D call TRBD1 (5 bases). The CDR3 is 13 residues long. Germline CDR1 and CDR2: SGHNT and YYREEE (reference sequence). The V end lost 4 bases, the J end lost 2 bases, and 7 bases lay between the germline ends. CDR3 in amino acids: CASSPTAGNTIYF. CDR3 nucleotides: TGTGCCAGCAGCCCGACAGCTGGAAACACCATATATTTT.

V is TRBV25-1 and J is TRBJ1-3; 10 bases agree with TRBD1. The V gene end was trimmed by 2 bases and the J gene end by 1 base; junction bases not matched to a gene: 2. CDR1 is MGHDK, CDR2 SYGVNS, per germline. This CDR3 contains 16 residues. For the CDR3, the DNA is TGTGCCAGCAGTGAAGGGACAGGGGCTTCTGGAAACACCATATATTTT. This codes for CASSEGTGASGNTIYF.

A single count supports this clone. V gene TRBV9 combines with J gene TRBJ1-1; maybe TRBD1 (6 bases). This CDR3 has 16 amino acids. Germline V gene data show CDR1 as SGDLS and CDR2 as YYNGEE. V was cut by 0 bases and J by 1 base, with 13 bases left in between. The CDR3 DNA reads TGTGCCAGCAGCGTAGGGCCCCGGACAGCGAACACTGAAGCTTTCTTT. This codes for CASSVGPRTANTEAFF. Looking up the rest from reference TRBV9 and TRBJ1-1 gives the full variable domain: DSGVTQTPKHLITATGQRVTLRCSPRSGDLSVYWYQQSLDQGLQFLIQYYNGEERAKGNILERFSAQQFPDLHSELNLSSLELGDSALYFCASSVGPRTANTEAFFGQGTRLTVV.

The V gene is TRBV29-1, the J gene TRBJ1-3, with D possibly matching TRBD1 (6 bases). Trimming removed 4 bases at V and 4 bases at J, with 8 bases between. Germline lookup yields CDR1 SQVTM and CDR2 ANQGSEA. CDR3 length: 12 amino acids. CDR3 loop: CSVVQGGNTIYF. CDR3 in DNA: TGCAGCGTTGTACAGGGCGGAAACACCATATATTTT.

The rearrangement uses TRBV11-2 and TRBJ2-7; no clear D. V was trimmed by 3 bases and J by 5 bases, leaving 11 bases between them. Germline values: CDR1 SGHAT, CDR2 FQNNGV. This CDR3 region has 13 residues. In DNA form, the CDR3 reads TGTGCCAGCAGCTTTTTGCCAGTAAACGAGCAGTACTTC. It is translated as CASSFLPVNEQYF.

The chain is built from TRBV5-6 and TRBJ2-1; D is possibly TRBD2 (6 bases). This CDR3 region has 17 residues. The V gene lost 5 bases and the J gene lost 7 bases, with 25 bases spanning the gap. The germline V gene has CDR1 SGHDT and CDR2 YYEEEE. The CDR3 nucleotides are TGTGCCAGCAGACCCGTCTCGGTGGGTAGCGGACTGAATGAGCAGTTCTTC. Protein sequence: CASRPVSVGSGLNEQFF.

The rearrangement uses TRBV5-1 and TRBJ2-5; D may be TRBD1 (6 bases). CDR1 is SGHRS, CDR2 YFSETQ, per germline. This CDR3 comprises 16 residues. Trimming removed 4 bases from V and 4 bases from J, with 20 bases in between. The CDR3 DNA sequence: TGCGCCAGCAGCCCGGGATCAGGGGTTCGGGGAGAGACCCAGTACTTC. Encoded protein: CASSPGSGVRGETQYF.

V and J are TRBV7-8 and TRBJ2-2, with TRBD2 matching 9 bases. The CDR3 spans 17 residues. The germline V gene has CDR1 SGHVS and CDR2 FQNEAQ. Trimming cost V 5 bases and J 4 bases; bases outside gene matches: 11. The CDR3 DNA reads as TGTGCCAGCAGCATACATGCCGGGACTAGCCGCACCGGGGAGCTGTTTTTT. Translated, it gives CASSIHAGTSRTGELFF.

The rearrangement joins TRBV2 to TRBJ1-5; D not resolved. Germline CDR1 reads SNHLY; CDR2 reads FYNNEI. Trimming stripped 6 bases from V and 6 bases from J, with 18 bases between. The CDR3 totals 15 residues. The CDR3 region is CASRPGPAEGQPQHF. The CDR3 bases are TGTGCCAGCAGACCCGGACCCGCCGAGGGTCAGCCCCAGCATTTT. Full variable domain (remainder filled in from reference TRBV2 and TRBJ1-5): EPEVTQTPSHQVTQMGQEVILRCVPISNHLYFYWYRQILGQKVEFLVSFYNNEISEKSEIFDDQFSVERPDGSNFTLKIRSTKLEDSAMYFCASRPGPAEGQPQHFGDGTRLSIL.

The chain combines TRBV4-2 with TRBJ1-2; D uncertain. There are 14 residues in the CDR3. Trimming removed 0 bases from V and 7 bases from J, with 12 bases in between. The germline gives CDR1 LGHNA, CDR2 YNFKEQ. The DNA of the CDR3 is TGTGCCAGCAGCCAAGATAGAGGGCTCGGTGGCTACACCTTC. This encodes CASSQDRGLGGYTF.

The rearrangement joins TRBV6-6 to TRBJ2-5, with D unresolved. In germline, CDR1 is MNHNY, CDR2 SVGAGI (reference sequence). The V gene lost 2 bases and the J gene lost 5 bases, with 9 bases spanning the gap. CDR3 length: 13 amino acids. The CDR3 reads CASSYRVEETQYF. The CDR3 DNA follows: TGTGCCAGCAGTTACCGGGTAGAGGAGACCCAGTACTTC.

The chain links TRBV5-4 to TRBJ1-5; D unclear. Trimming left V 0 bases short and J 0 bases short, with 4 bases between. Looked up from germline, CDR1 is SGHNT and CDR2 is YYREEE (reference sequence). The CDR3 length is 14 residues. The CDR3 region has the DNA TGTGCCAGCAGCTTGGCGAGTAGCAATCAGCCCCAGCATTTT. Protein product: CASSLASSNQPQHF.